The 3 T cell receptor beta chains given below trace back to one sample, sequenced in a study of post-analysis software for immune sequencing data. Findings and limits, study-wide: Relative to controls, patients had 4 or 5 TRBV segments at higher frequency, with TRBV5-6, TRBV5-1 and TRBV20-1 among these.

Researchers reported that TCR beta cDNA libraries carried unique molecular identifiers. TCRdb used MiXCR to reprocess the PCR reads, holding one entry per CDR3 protein. The sample lists 600,000 to 700,000 distinct CDR3 sequences, around 64% occurring once. These receptors lack a known antigen. Sequencing was carried out using blood. These receptors all stem from a girl aged 2 to 10 with multiple sclerosis.

This chain joins TRBV20-1 and TRBJ2-3; D remains unclear. CDR3 length: 13 residues. V lost 1 base and J lost 0, with 5 bases in between. The germline V gene has CDR1 DFQATT and CDR2 SNEGSKA (reference sequence). CDR3 DNA: TGCAGTGCTAGAGCGACTAGCACAGATACGCAGTATTTT. This gives the protein CSARATSTDTQYF.

This chain joins TRBV29-1 and TRBJ2-3, with TRBD1 identical over 8 bases. The CDR3 runs to 15 residues. Germline CDR1 SQVTM, CDR2 ANQGSEA. V lost 4 bases and J lost 1; bases outside the gene matches: 7. The CDR3 protein is CSVVRGTGRTDTQYF. Here the CDR3 DNA reads TGCAGCGTTGTGCGCGGGACAGGCCGCACAGATACGCAGTATTTT.

This clonotype was seen more than once but under ten times. This rearrangement joins TRBV11-2 to TRBJ2-1; D call uncertain. The length of the CDR3 is 16 residues. Germline V gene lookup returns CDR1 SGHAT and CDR2 FQNNGV. V was cut by 1 base and J by 0 bases, with 10 bases left in between. This CDR3 reads CASSLVVSSSYNEQFF. Written as DNA, the CDR3 is TGTGCCAGCAGCTTAGTGGTGTCGAGCTCCTACAATGAGCAGTTCTTC.